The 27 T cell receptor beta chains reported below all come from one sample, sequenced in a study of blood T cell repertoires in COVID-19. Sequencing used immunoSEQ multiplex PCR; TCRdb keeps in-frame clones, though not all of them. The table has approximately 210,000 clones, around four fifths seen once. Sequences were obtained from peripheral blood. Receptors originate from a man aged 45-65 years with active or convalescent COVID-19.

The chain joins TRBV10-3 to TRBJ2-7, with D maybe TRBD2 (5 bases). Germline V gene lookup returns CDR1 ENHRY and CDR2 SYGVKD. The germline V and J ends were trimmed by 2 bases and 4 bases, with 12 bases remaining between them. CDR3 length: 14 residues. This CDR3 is CAISERDYRYEQYF. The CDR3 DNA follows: TGTGCCATCAGTGAGCGGGATTACCGTTACGAGCAGTACTTC.

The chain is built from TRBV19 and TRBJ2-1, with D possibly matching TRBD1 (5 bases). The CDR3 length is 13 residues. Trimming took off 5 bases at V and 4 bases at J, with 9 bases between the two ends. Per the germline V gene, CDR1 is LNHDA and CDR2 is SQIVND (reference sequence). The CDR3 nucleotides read TGTGCCAGTAGTCCAGACAGATACAATGAGCAGTTCTTC. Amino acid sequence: CASSPDRYNEQFF.

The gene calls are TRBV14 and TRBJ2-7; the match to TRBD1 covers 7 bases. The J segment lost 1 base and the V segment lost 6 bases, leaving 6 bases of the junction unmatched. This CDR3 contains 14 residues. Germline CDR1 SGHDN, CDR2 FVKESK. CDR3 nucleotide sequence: TGTGCCAGCAGTCAGGGACAGCCATCCTACGAGCAGTACTTC. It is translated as CASSQGQPSYEQYF.

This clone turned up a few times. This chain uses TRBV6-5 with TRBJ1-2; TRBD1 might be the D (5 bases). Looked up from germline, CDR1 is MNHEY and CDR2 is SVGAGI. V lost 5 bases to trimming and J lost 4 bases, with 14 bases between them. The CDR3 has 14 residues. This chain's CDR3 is CASSPQGGIYGYTF. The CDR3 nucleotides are TGTGCCAGCAGTCCGCAGGGAGGAATCTATGGCTACACCTTC.

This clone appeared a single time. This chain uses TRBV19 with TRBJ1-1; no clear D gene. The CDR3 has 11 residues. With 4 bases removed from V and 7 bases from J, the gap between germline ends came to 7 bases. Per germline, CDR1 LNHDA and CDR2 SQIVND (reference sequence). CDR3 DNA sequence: TGTGCCAGTAGTACCCGGTATGAAGCTTTCTTT. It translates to CASSTRYEAFF.

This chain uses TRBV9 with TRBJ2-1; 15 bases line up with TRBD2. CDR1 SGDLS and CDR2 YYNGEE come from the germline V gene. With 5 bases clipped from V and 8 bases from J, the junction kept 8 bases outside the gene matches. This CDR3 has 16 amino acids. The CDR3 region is CASSVRGLAGGDEQFF. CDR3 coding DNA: TGTGCCAGCAGTGTGAGGGGACTAGCGGGGGGCGATGAGCAGTTCTTC.

Here the CDR3 DNA reads TGTGCCAGCAGTCCCTCCGGAGGGCATAGCAATCAGCCCCAGCATTTT. Translating gives CASSPSGGHSNQPQHF. This chain links TRBV27 with TRBJ1-5, with D unresolved. CDR3 length: 16 residues. Germline-derived CDR1 and CDR2 are MNHEY and SMNVEV (reference sequence). Between the trimmed V and J ends, which lost 5 bases and 0 bases, there was a span of 14 bases.

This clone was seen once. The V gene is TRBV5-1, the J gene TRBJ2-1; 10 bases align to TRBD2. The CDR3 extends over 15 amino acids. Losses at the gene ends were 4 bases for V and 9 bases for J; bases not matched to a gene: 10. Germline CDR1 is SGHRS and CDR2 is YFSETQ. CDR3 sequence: CASSPAGTSDAEQFF. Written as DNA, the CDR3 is TGCGCCAGCAGCCCAGCCGGGACTAGCGACGCTGAGCAGTTCTTC.

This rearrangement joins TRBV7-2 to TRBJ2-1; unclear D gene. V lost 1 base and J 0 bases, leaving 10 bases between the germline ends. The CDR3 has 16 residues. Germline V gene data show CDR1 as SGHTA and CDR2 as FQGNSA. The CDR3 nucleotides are TGTGCCAGCAGCTTAGTTGCGGATAGCTCCTACAATGAGCAGTTCTTC. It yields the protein CASSLVADSSYNEQFF.

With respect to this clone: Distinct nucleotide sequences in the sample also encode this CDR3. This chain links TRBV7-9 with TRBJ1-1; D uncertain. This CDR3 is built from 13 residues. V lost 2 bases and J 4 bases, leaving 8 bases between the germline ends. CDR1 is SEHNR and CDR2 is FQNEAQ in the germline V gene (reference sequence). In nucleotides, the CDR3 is TGTGCCAGCAGCTTACCCGGCGGCACTGAAGCTTTCTTT. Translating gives CASSLPGGTEAFF.

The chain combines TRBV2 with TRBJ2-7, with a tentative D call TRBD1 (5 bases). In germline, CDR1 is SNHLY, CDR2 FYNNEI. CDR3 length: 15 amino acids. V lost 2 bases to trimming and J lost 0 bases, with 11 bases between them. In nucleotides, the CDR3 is TGTGCCAGCAGTGAAAGACAGCAGCTCTCCTACGAGCAGTACTTC. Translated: CASSERQQLSYEQYF.

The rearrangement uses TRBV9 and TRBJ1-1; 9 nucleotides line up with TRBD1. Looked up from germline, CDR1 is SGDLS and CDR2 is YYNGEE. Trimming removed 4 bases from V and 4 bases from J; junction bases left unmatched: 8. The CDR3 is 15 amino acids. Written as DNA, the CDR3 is TGTGCCAGCAGCACCCGCGGGACAGGGAGCACTGAAGCTTTCTTT. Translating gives CASSTRGTGSTEAFF.

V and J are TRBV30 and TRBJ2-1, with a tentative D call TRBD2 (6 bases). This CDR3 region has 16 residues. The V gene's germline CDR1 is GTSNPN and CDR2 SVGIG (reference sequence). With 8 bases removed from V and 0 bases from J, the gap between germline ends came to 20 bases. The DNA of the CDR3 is TGTGCCCAGCTACACCTGACAGCGGGCTCCTACAATGAGCAGTTCTTC. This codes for CAQLHLTAGSYNEQFF.

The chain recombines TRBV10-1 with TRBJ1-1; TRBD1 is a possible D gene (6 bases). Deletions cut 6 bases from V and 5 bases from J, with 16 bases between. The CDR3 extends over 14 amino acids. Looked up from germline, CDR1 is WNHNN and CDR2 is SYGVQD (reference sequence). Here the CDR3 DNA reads TGCGCCAGCAGGTCCGGGACACCAGGGACTGAAGCTTTCTTT. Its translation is CASRSGTPGTEAFF.

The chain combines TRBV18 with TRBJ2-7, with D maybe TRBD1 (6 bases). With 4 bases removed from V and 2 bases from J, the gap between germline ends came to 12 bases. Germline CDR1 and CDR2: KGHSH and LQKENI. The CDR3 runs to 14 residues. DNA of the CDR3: TGTGCCAGCTCACTAGAACGGACAGCCTACGAGCAGTACTTC. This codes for CASSLERTAYEQYF.

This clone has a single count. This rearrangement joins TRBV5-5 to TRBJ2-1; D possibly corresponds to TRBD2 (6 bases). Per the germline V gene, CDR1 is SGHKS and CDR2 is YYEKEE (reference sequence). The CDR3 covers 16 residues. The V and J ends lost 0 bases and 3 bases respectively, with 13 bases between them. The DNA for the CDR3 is TGTGCCAGCAGCTTGGCCTCTAGCGCGATCTACAATGAGCAGTTCTTC. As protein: CASSLASSAIYNEQFF.

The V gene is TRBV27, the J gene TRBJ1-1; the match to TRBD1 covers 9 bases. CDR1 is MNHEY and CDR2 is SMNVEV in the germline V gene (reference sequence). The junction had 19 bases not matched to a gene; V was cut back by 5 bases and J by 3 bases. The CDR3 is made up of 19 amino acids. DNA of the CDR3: TGTGCCAGCAGTAACCGGCCGGGACAGGGAAAGAAGGGGCACACTGAAGCTTTCTTT. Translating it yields CASSNRPGQGKKGHTEAFF.

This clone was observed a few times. The CDR3 DNA sequence: TGTGCCAGCAGCCCCGGACAAACGAACACTGAAGCTTTCTTT. Translating gives CASSPGQTNTEAFF. The chain uses TRBV7-3 and TRBJ1-1, with D perhaps matching TRBD1 (5 bases). This CDR3 contains 14 residues. CDR1 is SGHTA, CDR2 FQGTGA, per germline. Deletions cut 5 bases from V and 1 base from J, with 11 bases between. Full variable domain (missing parts from reference TRBV7-3 and TRBJ1-1): GAGVSQTPSNKVTEKGKYVELRCDPISGHTALYWYRQSLGQGPEFLIYFQGTGAADDSGLPNDRFFAVRPEGSVSTLKIQRTERGDSAVYLCASSPGQTNTEAFFGQGTRLTVV.

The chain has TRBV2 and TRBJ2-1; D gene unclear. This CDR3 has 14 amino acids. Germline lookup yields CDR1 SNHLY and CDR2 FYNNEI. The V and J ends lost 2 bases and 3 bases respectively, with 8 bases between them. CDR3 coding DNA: TGTGCCAGCAGTGAATTCTCGGGCTACAATGAGCAGTTCTTC. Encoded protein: CASSEFSGYNEQFF. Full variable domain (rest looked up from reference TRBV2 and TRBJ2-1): EPEVTQTPSHQVTQMGQEVILRCVPISNHLYFYWYRQILGQKVEFLVSFYNNEISEKSEIFDDQFSVERPDGSNFTLKIRSTKLEDSAMYFCASSEFSGYNEQFFGPGTRLTVL.

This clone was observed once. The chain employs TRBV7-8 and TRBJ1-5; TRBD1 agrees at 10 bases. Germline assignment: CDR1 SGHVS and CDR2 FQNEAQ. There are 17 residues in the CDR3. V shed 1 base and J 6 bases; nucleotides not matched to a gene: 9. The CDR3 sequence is CASSLGWQGQGFQPQHF. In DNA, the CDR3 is TGTGCCAGCAGCTTAGGTTGGCAGGGACAGGGGTTTCAGCCCCAGCATTTT.

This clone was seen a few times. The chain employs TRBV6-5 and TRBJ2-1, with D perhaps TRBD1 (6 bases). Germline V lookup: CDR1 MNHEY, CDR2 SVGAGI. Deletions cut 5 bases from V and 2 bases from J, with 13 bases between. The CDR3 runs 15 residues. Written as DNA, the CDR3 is TGTGCCAGCAGTCCAGGGGAGATCGCCTACAATGAGCAGTTCTTC. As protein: CASSPGEIAYNEQFF.

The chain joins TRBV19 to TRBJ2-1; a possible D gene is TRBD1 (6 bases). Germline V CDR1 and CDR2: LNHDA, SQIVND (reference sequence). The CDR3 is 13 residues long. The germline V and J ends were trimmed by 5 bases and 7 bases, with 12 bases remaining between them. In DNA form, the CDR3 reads TGTGCCAGTAGTCTCCTACAGGGAAATGAGCAGTTCTTC. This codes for CASSLLQGNEQFF.

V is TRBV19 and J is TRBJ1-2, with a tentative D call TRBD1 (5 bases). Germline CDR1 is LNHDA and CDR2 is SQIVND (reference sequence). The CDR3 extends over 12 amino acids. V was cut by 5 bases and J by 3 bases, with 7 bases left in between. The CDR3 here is CASSDSYYGYTF. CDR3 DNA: TGTGCCAGTAGTGACAGTTACTATGGCTACACCTTC.

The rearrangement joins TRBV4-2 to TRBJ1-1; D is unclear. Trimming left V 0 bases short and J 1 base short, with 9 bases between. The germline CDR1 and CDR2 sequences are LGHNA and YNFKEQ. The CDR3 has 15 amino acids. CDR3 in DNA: TGTGCCAGCAGCCAAGATATAGTAAAGAACACTGAAGCTTTCTTT. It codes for CASSQDIVKNTEAFF.

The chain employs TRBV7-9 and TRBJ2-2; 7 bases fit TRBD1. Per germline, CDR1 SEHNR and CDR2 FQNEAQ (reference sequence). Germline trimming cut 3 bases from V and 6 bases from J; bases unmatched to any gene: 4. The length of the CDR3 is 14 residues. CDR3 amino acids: CASSLVTGAGELFF. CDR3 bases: TGTGCCAGCAGCTTGGTTACAGGGGCCGGGGAGCTGTTTTTT.

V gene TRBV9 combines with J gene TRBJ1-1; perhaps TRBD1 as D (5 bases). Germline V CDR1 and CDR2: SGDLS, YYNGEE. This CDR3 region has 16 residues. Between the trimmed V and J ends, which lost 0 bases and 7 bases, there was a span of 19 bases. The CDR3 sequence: CASSVGRSLAGLEAFF. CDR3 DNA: TGTGCCAGCAGCGTAGGGCGAAGTTTGGCAGGGCTTGAAGCTTTCTTT.

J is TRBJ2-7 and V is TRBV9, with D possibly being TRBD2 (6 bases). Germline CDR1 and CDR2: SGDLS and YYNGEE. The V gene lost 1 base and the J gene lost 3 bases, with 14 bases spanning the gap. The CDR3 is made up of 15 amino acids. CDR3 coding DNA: TGTGCCAGCAGCGTACATCCCGGGACTCACTACGAGCAGTACTTC. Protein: CASSVHPGTHYEQYF.